The 12 T cell receptor beta chains below were found in one sample sequenced in a study of lymphopenia after photon versus proton radiotherapy. The table came from immunoSEQ multiplex PCR; TCRdb's copy has only in-frame clones and leaves some out. The sample contains about 33,000 clones, almost 90% of which appear only once. The sample was peripheral blood, taken from a patient treated with photon-based radiotherapy. The receptors were sampled from a woman between 50 and 59 years old with pancreatic cancer.

This chain joins TRBV27 and TRBJ2-2, with 9 bases fitting TRBD2. Germline loops: CDR1 MNHEY, CDR2 SMNVEV (reference sequence). The CDR3 has 18 amino acids. The junction had 14 bases not matched to a gene; V was cut back by 6 bases and J by 3 bases. The CDR3 loop reads CASRTSWAGGFYTGELFF. CDR3 DNA sequence: TGTGCCAGCAGGACTTCTTGGGCGGGAGGGTTTTACACCGGGGAGCTGTTTTTT.

This chain joins TRBV7-2 and TRBJ2-3, with 8 bases aligning to TRBD2. Germline V lookup: CDR1 SGHTA, CDR2 FQGNSA. This CDR3 spans 17 amino acids. The V segment lost 5 bases and the J segment 6 bases; nucleotides outside the gene matches: 16. CDR3 region: CASSHSGMGPSGDTQYF. The CDR3 DNA is TGTGCCAGCAGCCATAGCGGGATGGGGCCCTCAGGGGATACGCAGTATTTT.

This chain joins TRBV19 and TRBJ2-3, with 7 bases aligning to TRBD2. Germline lookup yields CDR1 LNHDA and CDR2 SQIVND (reference sequence). The ends lost 1 base at V and 2 bases at J; junction bases unmatched: 12. The CDR3 runs to 18 residues. CDR3 residues: CASSIAPQLATATDTQYF. CDR3 nucleotide sequence: TGTGCCAGTAGTATAGCCCCACAACTAGCGACCGCCACAGATACGCAGTATTTT.

The chain carries TRBV7-2 and TRBJ2-1; the match to TRBD2 covers 10 bases. After removal of 8 bases from V and 4 bases from J, the junction contained 8 bases not matched to a gene. This CDR3 contains 15 residues. The V gene's germline CDR1 is SGHTA and CDR2 FQGNSA. The CDR3 DNA reads as TGTGCCAGCGGAGCGGGAGGGCCGGGGTACAATGAGCAGTTCTTC. This encodes CASGAGGPGYNEQFF.

Here the CDR3 DNA reads TGTGCCAGCTCACCAACGCTCATCGGAGGGCAGGGGAGCAGGGTTGGTTCCGAAAAACTGTTTTTT. Translation gives CASSPTLIGGQGSRVGSEKLFF. V and J are TRBV18 and TRBJ1-4; tentative D call: TRBD1 (6 bases). Germline V gene data show CDR1 as KGHSH and CDR2 as LQKENI. V was clipped by 2 bases and J by 8 bases, with 36 bases between them. This CDR3 comprises 22 residues.

The rearrangement links TRBV7-6 to TRBJ2-7; D remains ambiguous. Germline CDR1 reads SGHVS; CDR2 reads FNYEAQ. This CDR3 is 14 amino acids long. V dropped 1 base and J dropped 5 bases, with 12 bases sitting between them. CDR3: CASSLGQNSHEQYF. The CDR3 DNA is TGTGCCAGCAGCTTAGGCCAAAACAGCCACGAGCAGTACTTC. The full variable domain, its missing parts supplied by reference TRBV7-6 and TRBJ2-7, is GAGVSQSPRYKVTKRGQDVALRCDPISGHVSLYWYRQALGQGPEFLTYFNYEAQQDKSGLPNDRFSAERPEGSISTLTIQRTEQRDSAMYRCASSLGQNSHEQYFGPGTRLTVT.

The chain links TRBV19 to TRBJ2-7, with 9 bases lining up with TRBD1. This CDR3 has 14 residues. Germline V gene data show CDR1 as LNHDA and CDR2 as SQIVND (reference sequence). V shed 2 bases, J shed 6 bases, and the junction held 5 bases outside the gene matches. CDR3 loop: CASSIWDRAGEQYF. In nucleotides, the CDR3 is TGTGCCAGTAGTATATGGGACAGGGCCGGCGAGCAGTACTTC.

V is TRBV7-2 and J is TRBJ1-6; unclear D gene. The length of the CDR3 is 11 residues. Germline V lookup: CDR1 SGHTA, CDR2 FQGNSA. V was shortened by 1 base and J by 16 bases, with 8 bases between the two germline ends. CDR3 sequence reads: CASSLGAVLHF. The CDR3 DNA reads TGTGCCAGCAGCTTAGGGGCAGTACTCCACTTT.

The chain is built from TRBV27 and TRBJ2-7; no clear D gene. Looked up from germline, CDR1 is MNHEY and CDR2 is SMNVEV (reference sequence). This CDR3 contains 13 residues. The V gene lost 0 bases and the J gene lost 6 bases, with 9 bases spanning the gap. The CDR3 loop is CASSLSVTVEQYF. Here the CDR3 DNA reads TGTGCCAGCAGTTTATCGGTGACGGTCGAGCAGTACTTC.

The chain combines TRBV28 with TRBJ2-1; 13 bases are a match to TRBD2. CDR1 and CDR2 from the germline V gene are MDHEN and SYDVKM. CDR3 size: 18 residues. The V and J ends lost 5 bases and 2 bases, in that order; junction bases with no gene match: 9. CDR3 bases: TGTGCCAGCAGTCCCCACGGGGGACTAGCGGGGCCCTACAATGAGCAGTTCTTC. It yields the protein CASSPHGGLAGPYNEQFF.

In this sample, this clone turned up once. The chain recombines TRBV7-2 with TRBJ1-2, with a weak D call TRBD1 (5 bases). V was cut by 5 bases and J by 3 bases, with 19 bases left in between. The CDR3 covers 16 residues. The germline V gene encodes CDR1 SGHTA and CDR2 FQGNSA. DNA of the CDR3: TGTGCCAGCAGCCTTCCCGCGGGGGGGTTAGACTATGGCTACACCTTC. It specifies CASSLPAGGLDYGYTF.

The DNA of the CDR3 is TGTGCCAGCAGCTTAGACGGGGCCGGACAGCCGATGTTTGGCGAGCAGTACTTC. This sequence encodes CASSLDGAGQPMFGEQYF. The chain carries TRBV11-3 and TRBJ2-7; D possibly corresponds to TRBD1 (6 bases). The germline V and J ends were trimmed by 0 bases and 6 bases, with 24 bases remaining between them. Germline CDR1 and CDR2: SGHNT and YENEEA. This CDR3 has 18 residues.